The 23 T cell receptor beta chains below were found in one sample sequenced in a study of Graves' ophthalmopathy and Graves' hyperthyroidism. RNA served as the template for amplifying TCR beta CDR3 regions. HTBI primers served in a first-round RT-PCR, which a second-round multiplex PCR followed. Using its own MiXCR run on the multiplex PCR reads, TCRdb lists one record per CDR3 protein. The top ten hold 44% of the sample, which has 650,000 to 900,000 distinct CDR3 sequences, 40% seen once. Sample: peripheral blood. The receptors here all came from an adult man with Graves' ophthalmopathy.

This clonotype was detected a few times. The rearrangement uses TRBV10-3 and TRBJ1-5, with 12 nucleotides matching TRBD1. Germline-derived CDR1 and CDR2 are ENHRY and SYGVKD. The trim removed 5 bases at V and 3 bases at J, leaving 11 bases unmatched. The CDR3 contains 18 residues. CDR3 residues: CAISPGTGGAGTNQPQHF. The CDR3 DNA reads as TGTGCCATCAGTCCCGGGACAGGGGGCGCCGGTACCAATCAGCCCCAGCATTTT.

This clonotype was seen more than once but under ten times. J is TRBJ1-1 and V is TRBV12-3 or TRBV12-4, with 9 bases lining up with TRBD1. The J segment lost 5 bases and the V segment lost 2 bases, leaving 9 bases of the junction unmatched. CDR3 length: 16 residues. The CDR3: CASSLFPGQGGTEAFF. The CDR3 nucleotides read TGTGCCAGCAGTTTATTTCCGGGACAGGGAGGGACTGAAGCTTTCTTT.

CDR3: CASSFLRGVSVRETQYF. Written as DNA, the CDR3 is TGTGCCAGCAGCTTTCTGCGGGGGGTCTCCGTACGGGAGACCCAGTACTTC. J is TRBJ2-5 and V is TRBV7-3; 8 positions agree with TRBD2. Germline V lookup: CDR1 SGHTA, CDR2 FQGTGA. After removal of 3 bases from V and 5 bases from J, the junction contained 14 bases not matched to a gene. The CDR3 sequence is 17 residues long.

This rearrangement joins TRBV7-8 to TRBJ2-5; either TRBD1 or TRBD2 may supply D (7 bases each). Germline V gives CDR1 SGHVS, CDR2 FQNEAQ. The CDR3 has 12 amino acids. V lost 4 bases to trimming and J lost 10 bases, with 13 bases between them. The DNA of the CDR3 is TGTGCCAGCAGCTACAGGGGAGGGAACCAGTACTTC. It specifies CASSYRGGNQYF.

The chain employs TRBV19 and TRBJ1-2, with unresolved D. This CDR3 is 11 amino acids long. Trimming removed 8 bases from V and 7 bases from J, with 11 bases in between. Germline lookup yields CDR1 LNHDA and CDR2 SQIVND (reference sequence). CDR3 nucleotide sequence: TGTGCCAGTTTTTCGGGGAGTGGCTACACCTTC. Translation gives CASFSGSGYTF.

The genes are TRBV12-3 or TRBV12-4 and TRBJ1-4; the D gene is possibly TRBD1 (6 bases). The CDR3 loop spans 14 amino acids. V was cut by 6 bases and J by 4 bases, with 12 bases left in between. CDR3 DNA: TGTGCCAGCAGGCACAGGGCCAATAATGAAAAACTGTTTTTT. Encoded protein: CASRHRANNEKLFF.

This clonotype appeared a few times. The gene calls are TRBV7-9 and TRBJ2-5, with D possibly TRBD2 on 5 matching bases. CDR3 length: 13 amino acids. V dropped 3 bases and J dropped 3 bases, with 8 bases sitting between them. Germline V gene sequence: CDR1 SEHNR, CDR2 FQNEAQ (reference sequence). CDR3 protein: CASSFRLKETQYF. In DNA form, the CDR3 reads TGTGCCAGCAGCTTTAGACTAAAAGAGACCCAGTACTTC. The full variable domain, rest sourced from reference TRBV7-9 and TRBJ2-5, is DTGVSQNPRHKITKRGQNVTFRCDPISEHNRLYWYRQTLGQGPEFLTYFQNEAQLEKSRLLSDRFSAERPKGSFSTLEIQRTEQGDSAMYLCASSFRLKETQYFGPGTRLLVL.

This clonotype was detected only once. This may come from a read error, since a much larger clone is one base off. The CDR3 loop is CAGSLARGGALETQYF. CDR3 DNA sequence: TGCGCCGGCAGCTTGGCCAGAGGGGGCGCGTTGGAGACCCAGTACTTC. The V call is TRBV5-1, the J call TRBJ2-5; 7 positions match TRBD1. This CDR3 is built from 16 residues. In germline, CDR1 is SGHRS, CDR2 YFSETQ.

A remark on this clonotype: The conserved closing phenylalanine or tryptophan is absent in this CDR3, likely reflecting a read error. The gene calls are TRBV24-1 and TRBJ1-1, with D perhaps matching TRBD1 (5 bases). Germline V gene lookup returns CDR1 KGHDR and CDR2 SFDVKD. V shed 5 bases and J shed 9 bases, with 15 bases lying between them. This CDR3 region has 13 residues. CDR3 region: CATSVSQGTKAFS. In DNA form, the CDR3 reads TGTGCCACCAGTGTTAGTCAGGGCACAAAAGCTTTCTCT.

This clonotype was observed once. The chain carries TRBV7-6 and TRBJ1-1, with D perhaps matching TRBD1 (6 bases). Germline V gene data show CDR1 as SGHVS and CDR2 as FNYEAQ. The CDR3 runs to 14 residues. V shed 8 bases and J shed 4 bases, with 17 bases lying between them. The CDR3 DNA follows: TGTGCCAGCGTAGAACCGGGGGCGAGCACTGAAGCTTTCTTT. Translation: CASVEPGASTEAFF.

This rearrangement joins TRBV3-1 to TRBJ2-7, with D unresolved. Germline CDR1 LGHDT, CDR2 YNNKEL (reference sequence). The CDR3 consists of 11 residues. V shed 0 bases and J shed 8 bases, with 5 bases lying between them. The CDR3 DNA follows: TGTGCCAGCAGCCAAGAGAGCCAGCAGTACTTC. The encoded protein is CASSQESQQYF.

There are a few counts of this clonotype. The gene calls are TRBV7-9 and TRBJ1-4, with D tentatively TRBD1 (5 bases). The V gene lost 2 bases and the J gene lost 1 base, with 8 bases spanning the gap. Germline CDR1 and CDR2: SEHNR and FQNEAQ (reference sequence). The CDR3 sequence is 15 residues long. CDR3 DNA sequence: TGTGCCAGCAGCTTACAGGGTCAAACTAATGAAAAACTGTTTTTT. Its protein product is CASSLQGQTNEKLFF.

This rearrangement joins TRBV19 to TRBJ1-6; D is unclear. V gave up 2 bases and J gave up 11 bases, with 19 bases separating them. CDR3 length equals 16 residues. Looked up from germline, CDR1 is LNHDA and CDR2 is SQIVND (reference sequence). This CDR3 is CASSISTAGASAPLHF. The DNA for the CDR3 is TGTGCCAGTAGTATATCGACTGCCGGTGCAAGCGCACCCCTCCACTTT.

The chain couples TRBV2 to TRBJ2-7; possible D gene TRBD2, 6 bases. Germline CDR1 is SNHLY and CDR2 is FYNNEI. The CDR3 is 15 amino acids. Trimming stripped 5 bases from V and 3 bases from J, with 17 bases between. CDR3 loop: CASSPHGGRSYEQYF. The CDR3 DNA reads TGTGCCAGCAGTCCCCACGGAGGGAGGAGCTACGAGCAGTACTTC.

This clonotype has only a few counts. The chain joins TRBV10-3 to TRBJ1-4, with D unclear. Germline CDR1 is ENHRY and CDR2 is SYGVKD. The CDR3 totals 12 residues. V was trimmed by 3 bases and J by 8 bases, leaving 7 bases between them. In nucleotides, the CDR3 is TGTGCCATCAGTGATCCGGGAGAAAAACTGTTTTTT. This codes for CAISDPGEKLFF.

The chain has TRBV10-3 and TRBJ2-2; D possibly corresponds to TRBD1 (6 bases). The CDR3 runs to 16 residues. Germline loops: CDR1 ENHRY, CDR2 SYGVKD. V was clipped by 3 bases and J by 0 bases, with 11 bases between them. The CDR3 reads CAISDQGHANTGELFF. The CDR3 region has the DNA TGTGCCATCAGTGACCAGGGGCACGCGAACACCGGGGAGCTGTTTTTT.

This chain uses TRBV9 with TRBJ2-3; 9 positions match TRBD2. The trim removed 0 bases at V and 4 bases at J, leaving 6 bases unmatched. The CDR3 has 16 amino acids. Germline V gives CDR1 SGDLS, CDR2 YYNGEE. CDR3 bases: TGTGCCAGCAGCGTAGTAGCTAGCGGGAATCCAGATACGCAGTATTTT. It translates to CASSVVASGNPDTQYF.

A few counts support this clonotype. This chain connects TRBV6-5 to TRBJ1-6; D possibly corresponds to TRBD1 (6 bases). The length of the CDR3 is 17 residues. The ends were cut back, 2 bases at V and 8 bases at J, with 19 bases in the middle. Germline loops: CDR1 MNHEY, CDR2 SVGAGI. The CDR3 reads CASSYPRRAGEDSPLHF. DNA for the CDR3: TGTGCCAGCAGTTACCCGAGAAGAGCAGGGGAAGATTCACCCCTCCACTTT.

Turning to this clonotype: This may be a read error: a much more frequent sequence differs by one nucleotide. CDR3 protein: CAGSPDRETQYF. CDR3 DNA: TGTGCCGGCAGCCCCGACCGGGAGACCCAGTACTTC. The rearrangement joins TRBV7-9 to TRBJ2-5, with D unresolved. The germline CDR1 and CDR2 sequences are SEHNR and FQNEAQ (reference sequence). This CDR3 is built from 12 residues.

The sample holds a few counts of this clonotype. The chain couples TRBV7-9 to TRBJ2-5, with 8 bases identical to TRBD1. The CDR3 length is 14 residues. Germline assignment: CDR1 SEHNR and CDR2 FQNEAQ (reference sequence). J lost 4 bases, V lost 5 bases, and 6 bases had no gene match. CDR3 protein: CASSQGTGSETQYF. In DNA, the CDR3 is TGTGCCAGCAGCCAAGGGACAGGCTCAGAGACCCAGTACTTC. The variable domain in full, completed from reference TRBV7-9 and TRBJ2-5, reads DTGVSQNPRHKITKRGQNVTFRCDPISEHNRLYWYRQTLGQGPEFLTYFQNEAQLEKSRLLSDRFSAERPKGSFSTLEIQRTEQGDSAMYLCASSQGTGSETQYFGPGTRLLVL.

In regard to this clonotype: This may be a read error, as it is one base from a much larger clone. J is TRBJ1-5 and V is TRBV7-9; no clear D gene. CDR3 length: 12 amino acids. Germline V gives CDR1 SEHNR, CDR2 FQNEAQ (reference sequence). CDR3 nucleotide sequence: TGTGCCGGCAGTCCTTACAATCAGCCCCAGCATTTT. Encoded protein: CAGSPYNQPQHF.

Many counts were recorded for this clonotype. This chain links TRBV7-2 with TRBJ2-2, with no clear D. Deletions cut 5 bases from V and 7 bases from J, with 11 bases between. There are 13 residues in the CDR3. The V gene's germline CDR1 is SGHTA and CDR2 FQGNSA. The CDR3 DNA is TGTGCCAGCAGCCCCTCTGTAGGCGGGGAGCTGTTTTTT. Protein: CASSPSVGGELFF.

This clonotype was seen at least ten times. This sequence joins TRBV11-2 and TRBJ1-1; weak D call: TRBD1 (5 bases). Germline CDR1 reads SGHAT; CDR2 reads FQNNGV. Between the trimmed V and J ends, which lost 5 bases and 10 bases, there was a span of 14 bases. The CDR3 consists of 12 residues. CDR3 sequence reads: CASSQSQGRAFF. CDR3 DNA sequence: TGTGCCAGCAGCCAAAGCCAGGGCCGAGCTTTCTTT.